The 32 T cell receptor beta chains reported below all come from one sample, sequenced in a study of CD8 T cells in Susac syndrome (dated by TCRdb to about 2019). Receptor libraries were prepared by the immunoSEQ multiplex PCR assay. RNA was extracted using the RNeasy kit, and about 0.45 to 1 ug of the RNA was reverse transcribed with random hexamers. TCRdb passed the public sequencing reads through fastp at Q25 and MiXCR, retaining productive beta sequences. Rows with a matching CDR3 protein are joined into one entry that keeps the most common DNA and genes. The table for this sample lists about 300,000 distinct CDR3 sequences; about 91% of them were counted only once. The ten largest clones add up to roughly 0.059% of the sample. Sequenced input: CD4+ T cells from PBMCs. These receptor sequences come from a human donor with multiple sclerosis.

The chain couples TRBV20-1 to TRBJ2-5; the D gene is possibly TRBD2 (5 bases). The CDR3 contains 11 residues. V was shortened by 0 bases and J by 9 bases, with 8 bases between the two germline ends. Germline V gene sequence: CDR1 DFQATT, CDR2 SNEGSKA (reference sequence). CDR3: CSARDQAAQYF. In DNA, the CDR3 is TGCAGTGCTAGAGATCAAGCGGCCCAGTACTTC.

This chain joins TRBV2 and TRBJ1-5, with a tentative D call TRBD1 (6 bases). V lost 3 bases, J lost 5 bases, and 17 bases lay in between. This CDR3 contains 16 residues. CDR1 is SNHLY and CDR2 is FYNNEI in the germline V gene. The CDR3 DNA is TGTGCCAGCAGTGAGGCTGGGGCAGGGACACATCAGCCCCAGCATTTT. Its protein is CASSEAGAGTHQPQHF.

This chain uses TRBV5-4 with TRBJ1-2; D may be TRBD1 (6 bases). The CDR3 has 14 residues. CDR1 is SGHNT and CDR2 is YYREEE in the germline V gene (reference sequence). The V end was cut by 0 bases, the J end by 4 bases, with 10 bases between. The CDR3 DNA reads TGTGCCAGCAGCTTGGGCGGGGGCGGCTATGGCTACACCTTC. Protein: CASSLGGGGYGYTF.

The genes are TRBV30 and TRBJ1-6, with D unclear. V shed 4 bases and J shed 14 bases, with 12 bases lying between them. Germline CDR1 reads GTSNPN; CDR2 reads SVGIG (reference sequence). The CDR3 contains 11 residues. The chain's CDR3 is CAWTIGGTLHF. In nucleotides, the CDR3 is TGTGCCTGGACGATCGGTGGGACCCTCCACTTT. The whole variable domain, filled in from reference TRBV30 and TRBJ1-6, reads SQTIHQWPATLVQPVGSPLSLECTVEGTSNPNLYWYRQAAGRGLQLLFYSVGIGQISSEVPQNLSASRPQDRQFILSSKKLLLSDSGFYLCAWTIGGTLHFGNGTRLTVT.

This rearrangement joins TRBV30 to TRBJ2-1, with D maybe TRBD2 (6 bases). CDR1 and CDR2 from the germline V gene are GTSNPN and SVGIG (reference sequence). This CDR3 has 13 residues. V was pared by 4 bases and J by 5 bases, with 12 bases between. Here the CDR3 reads CAWNQRADNEQFF. The CDR3 DNA is TGTGCCTGGAACCAGCGGGCCGACAATGAGCAGTTCTTC.

The chain combines TRBV12-3 or TRBV12-4 with TRBJ1-2; 8 bases fit TRBD1. This CDR3 is built from 15 residues. Trimming took 5 bases from V and 4 from J; bases not matched to a gene: 9. The chain's CDR3 is CASSTTGEDGYGYTF. DNA for the CDR3: TGTGCCAGCAGTACGACAGGGGAAGACGGCTATGGCTACACCTTC.

This clonotype was seen a handful of times. The J gene is TRBJ2-1, the V gene TRBV7-2; a weak D match, TRBD2 (6 bases). With 1 base removed from V and 9 bases from J, the gap between germline ends came to 16 bases. The CDR3 totals 15 residues. Germline V gene data show CDR1 as SGHTA and CDR2 as FQGNSA. CDR3 sequence: CASSLDAGPQSEQFF. CDR3 sequence (DNA): TGTGCCAGCAGCTTAGACGCGGGGCCCCAGAGTGAGCAGTTCTTC.

The V call is TRBV6-2 or TRBV6-3, the J call TRBJ2-1; D call uncertain. CDR3 length: 15 amino acids. CDR1 is MNHEY and CDR2 is SVGEGT in the germline V gene. V lost 4 bases and J lost 0, with 10 bases in between. The CDR3 DNA reads TGTGCCAGCAGTTTACAGACGGGCTCCTACAATGAGCAGTTCTTC. Protein product: CASSLQTGSYNEQFF.

The rearrangement uses TRBV3-1 and TRBJ1-5; tentative D call: TRBD1 (6 bases). V was pared by 3 bases and J by 7 bases, with 10 bases between. Germline V lookup: CDR1 LGHDT, CDR2 YNNKEL (reference sequence). This CDR3 is 13 amino acids long. The CDR3 protein is CASSHEDRQPQHF. The CDR3 nucleotides read TGTGCCAGCAGCCATGAAGACAGGCAGCCCCAGCATTTT.

The chain couples TRBV19 to TRBJ2-3; TRBD1 agrees at 9 bases. The CDR3 has 17 residues. The germline V gene encodes CDR1 LNHDA and CDR2 SQIVND (reference sequence). V shed 5 bases and J 3 bases; nucleotides not matched to a gene: 12. Here the CDR3 reads CASSAHSGTGLTDTQYF. The CDR3 bases are TGTGCCAGTAGTGCCCACTCCGGGACAGGGCTAACAGATACGCAGTATTTT.

Remarks on this clonotype: At one of its ends the junction is not consistent with the germline gene, which may arise from a read error. The chain uses TRBV20-1 and TRBJ2-4; perhaps TRBD2 as D (5 bases). From germline, CDR1 is DFQATT and CDR2 SNEGSKA (reference sequence). The CDR3 runs to 15 residues. DNA for the CDR3: TGCAGTGCCAGAGATCCGGGCGAGGGCAAAAACATTCAGTACTTC. Translated: CSARDPGEGKNIQYF.

The rearrangement uses TRBV7-2 and TRBJ1-1; D gene uncertain. The length of the CDR3 is 13 residues. From germline, CDR1 is SGHTA and CDR2 FQGNSA. Deletions cut 7 bases from V and 4 bases from J, with 13 bases between. CDR3 coding DNA: TGTGCCAGCACCCGTTTGATAAGCACTGAAGCTTTCTTT. Residues: CASTRLISTEAFF.

The CDR3 nucleotides are TGTGCCAGTAGTATGATGGCGGCGGGGAACACCATATATTTT. Its protein is CASSMMAAGNTIYF. The chain links TRBV19 to TRBJ1-3; D not resolved. V lost 3 bases and J 7 bases, leaving 13 bases between the germline ends. The CDR3 loop spans 14 amino acids. Germline V lookup: CDR1 LNHDA, CDR2 SQIVND (reference sequence).

Comment on this clonotype: Lacking the conserved final phenylalanine or tryptophan, this CDR3 likely reflects a read error. No DNA is shown, since the ends of the CDR3 on it are uncertain; the CDR3 is the one TCRdb lists. The chain couples TRBV4-2 to TRBJ1-1; TRBD1 is the table's D call and was not checked against the DNA. The CDR3 numbers 15 amino acids, ends counted. Germline V CDR1 and CDR2: LGHNA, YNFKEQ. The CDR3 sequence is CASSQAGAGNTEASL.

The CDR3: CASSYDRDTEAFF. The CDR3 region has the DNA TGTGCCAGCAGTTACGACAGGGACACTGAAGCTTTCTTT. The rearrangement links TRBV12-3 or TRBV12-4 to TRBJ1-1; 7 bases match TRBD1. V was pared by 4 bases and J by 3 bases, with 2 bases of the junction left unmatched. The CDR3 extends over 13 amino acids.

CDR3 amino acids: CASSLEGGRTTDTQYF. CDR3 bases: TGCGCCAGCAGCTTGGAGGGGGGGCGCACAACGGATACGCAGTATTTT. This sequence joins TRBV5-1 and TRBJ2-3, with a possible D match to TRBD2 (7 bases). Trimming took 0 bases from V and 6 from J, leaving 17 bases between them. CDR1 is SGHRS, CDR2 YFSETQ, per germline. The CDR3 contains 16 residues.

V usage is TRBV6-1 and J usage is TRBJ1-1; D remains ambiguous. This CDR3 region has 15 residues. Germline V gene lookup returns CDR1 MNHNS and CDR2 SASEGT. Deletions cut 3 bases from V and 0 bases from J, with 11 bases between. The CDR3 loop reads CASSDRGKMNTEAFF. DNA of the CDR3: TGTGCCAGCAGTGATCGAGGGAAAATGAACACTGAAGCTTTCTTT.

This sequence joins TRBV7-9 and TRBJ1-1; TRBD1 matches 8 bases. V lost 3 bases and J lost 0; bases outside the gene matches: 6. Per the germline V gene, CDR1 is SEHNR and CDR2 is FQNEAQ (reference sequence). The CDR3 runs to 16 residues. The CDR3 sequence: CASSFRGRRMNTEAFF. The CDR3 DNA follows: TGTGCCAGCAGCTTCAGGGGGCGGAGGATGAACACTGAAGCTTTCTTT.

The CDR3: CASSHPGTGSNEQFF. CDR3 DNA: TGTGCCAGCAGCCATCCCGGGACTGGGTCCAATGAGCAGTTCTTC. The rearrangement joins TRBV14 to TRBJ2-1; D is possibly TRBD2 (6 bases). This CDR3 is 15 amino acids long. Trimming removed 3 bases at V and 6 bases at J, with 15 bases between. Per the germline V gene, CDR1 is SGHDN and CDR2 is FVKESK.

The CDR3 nucleotides are TGTGCCAGCAGCCGGACTAGCGGGGGGTCGTCCGGGGAGCTGTTTTTT. Translating gives CASSRTSGGSSGELFF. The chain recombines TRBV3-1 with TRBJ2-2; 14 positions match TRBD2. J was trimmed by 6 bases and V by 4 bases; bases with no gene match: 4. CDR1 and CDR2 (germline): LGHDT, YNNKEL (reference sequence). This CDR3 has 16 amino acids.

This clonotype has just one count. V gene TRBV20-1 combines with J gene TRBJ2-4; D is perhaps TRBD1 (6 bases). The CDR3 has 15 amino acids. V was shortened by 3 bases and J by 1 base, with 13 bases between the two germline ends. The germline V gene has CDR1 DFQATT and CDR2 SNEGSKA (reference sequence). CDR3 in amino acids: CSASRGGEAKNIQYF. The CDR3 coding sequence is TGCAGTGCTAGCAGAGGGGGTGAGGCCAAAAACATTCAGTACTTC.

This CDR3 reads CASSLEGRGTDTQYF. CDR3 sequence (DNA): TGTGCCAGCAGCTTGGAGGGTAGGGGGACAGATACGCAGTATTTT. The rearrangement links TRBV7-8 to TRBJ2-3; D may be TRBD1 or TRBD2 (6 bases each). The CDR3 runs 15 residues. The V gene lost 3 bases and the J gene lost 3 bases, with 13 bases spanning the gap. CDR1 and CDR2 (germline): SGHVS, FQNEAQ.

The chain couples TRBV30 to TRBJ2-7; 10 nucleotides agree with TRBD1. V shed 2 bases, J shed 2 bases, and the junction held 9 bases outside the gene matches. CDR1 GTSNPN and CDR2 SVGIG come from the germline V gene (reference sequence). The length of the CDR3 is 16 residues. CDR3 DNA sequence: TGTGCCTGGAGTCAGACGGGACAGGGGATCCCCTACGAGCAGTACTTC. It specifies CAWSQTGQGIPYEQYF.

The CDR3 DNA is TGTGCCAGCAGCTTAGTTTTGGGTGGGTCCTACAATGAGCAGTTCTTC. Translating gives CASSLVLGGSYNEQFF. This rearrangement joins TRBV7-2 to TRBJ2-1; D not certain. Trimming pared 1 base from V and 1 base from J, leaving 11 bases between. Germline loops: CDR1 SGHTA, CDR2 FQGNSA. This CDR3 comprises 16 residues.

The chain links TRBV5-1 to TRBJ2-5, with D perhaps matching TRBD2 (5 bases). The CDR3 spans 17 residues. Trimming took off 0 bases at V and 1 base at J, with 16 bases between the two ends. Per germline, CDR1 SGHRS and CDR2 YFSETQ. The CDR3 DNA follows: TGCGCCAGCAGCTTGGGGGCTGTGAGCGGCGGCCAAGAGACCCAGTACTTC. It translates to CASSLGAVSGGQETQYF. Full variable domain (outside the CDR3, taken from reference TRBV5-1 and TRBJ2-5): KAGVTQTPRYLIKTRGQQVTLSCSPISGHRSVSWYQQTPGQGLQFLFEYFSETQRNKGNFPGRFSGRQFSNSRSEMNVSTLELGDSALYLCASSLGAVSGGQETQYFGPGTRLLVL.

The gene calls are TRBV6-1 and TRBJ2-7; the match to TRBD1 covers 9 bases. J gave up 2 bases and V 7 bases, and 9 bases lay outside the gene matches. Looked up from germline, CDR1 is MNHNS and CDR2 is SASEGT. This CDR3 is built from 15 residues. The CDR3 reads CASTPGQGAPYEQYF. In nucleotides, the CDR3 is TGTGCCAGCACCCCGGGACAGGGAGCCCCCTACGAGCAGTACTTC.

The chain is built from TRBV11-3 and TRBJ1-1; D unresolved. Germline V gives CDR1 SGHNT, CDR2 YENEEA. Trimming cost V 5 bases and J 5 bases, with 6 bases left between them. The CDR3 is made up of 11 amino acids. In nucleotides, the CDR3 is TGTGCCAGCAGCGGGGATACTGAAGCTTTCTTT. This gives the protein CASSGDTEAFF.

This clonotype was detected only once. The chain is built from TRBV4-2 and TRBJ2-1; 7 positions match TRBD2. Germline CDR1 LGHNA, CDR2 YNFKEQ. CDR3 size: 16 residues. Germline trimming cut 3 bases from V and 6 bases from J; bases unmatched to any gene: 11. CDR3 region: CASSQSGTKGFNEQFF. DNA of the CDR3: TGTGCCAGCAGCCAGTCCGGGACTAAGGGCTTCAATGAGCAGTTCTTC.

This clonotype has only one observation. This chain uses TRBV3-1 with TRBJ2-1, with 8 nucleotides matching TRBD2. Germline CDR1 reads LGHDT; CDR2 reads YNNKEL (reference sequence). V shed 0 bases and J 5 bases; nucleotides not matched to a gene: 9. The CDR3 contains 17 residues. The CDR3 here is CASSQDVRLAGNNEQFF. The CDR3 DNA sequence: TGTGCCAGCAGCCAAGATGTTCGGCTAGCGGGTAACAATGAGCAGTTCTTC.

This chain uses TRBV6-6 with TRBJ2-7, with 7 bases matching TRBD2. With V trimmed by 6 bases and J by 3 bases, 11 bases remained unmatched. Germline CDR1 is MNHNY and CDR2 is SVGAGI (reference sequence). This CDR3 region has 15 residues. The CDR3 DNA is TGTGCCAGCAGGGCACTAGCGAAGAAAGGCTACGAGCAGTACTTC. Its protein is CASRALAKKGYEQYF.

The chain recombines TRBV27 with TRBJ1-1, with D maybe TRBD1 (6 bases). The germline gives CDR1 MNHEY, CDR2 SMNVEV (reference sequence). The CDR3 length is 19 residues. The V and J ends lost 4 bases and 0 bases respectively, with 24 bases between them. The CDR3 DNA sequence: TGTGCCAGCAGTTACCAGAAACAGACAGGTGGGGGCATGAACACTGAAGCTTTCTTT. The encoded protein is CASSYQKQTGGGMNTEAFF.

This sequence joins TRBV6-2 or TRBV6-3 and TRBJ2-7, with D perhaps TRBD2 (5 bases). Germline V gene data show CDR1 as MNHEY and CDR2 as SVGEGT. Deletions cut 6 bases from V and 6 bases from J, with 12 bases between. The CDR3 consists of 12 residues. The CDR3: CASSRGESEQYF. The CDR3 nucleotides read TGTGCCAGCAGCCGGGGAGAATCCGAGCAGTACTTC.